This entry describes one T cell receptor beta chain. The antigen is unknown. Amplified TCR beta CDR3 regions derived from RNA transcripts. With the HTBI primer set, the TCR CDR3 went through a first round of RT-PCR. TCRdb re-called the multiplex PCR reads with MiXCR, one entry per CDR3 protein. This table has around 420,000 distinct CDR3 sequences, around a sixth appearing once. The CDR3 runs to 15 residues. CDR1 is SGHKS and CDR2 is YYEKEE in the germline V gene (reference sequence). With 0 bases removed from V and 5 bases from J, the gap between germline ends came to 12 bases. This entry comes from a study of T cells in Graves' hyperthyroidism and ophthalmopathy. Uncontrolled infection, other autoimmune disease, pregnancy or lactation led to exclusion. Clinicians diagnosed patients from clinical symptoms, serum thyroxine and TRAb, thyroid ultrasound and orbital computed tomography. Findings and limits, study-wide: Most clonotypes that expanded in the thyroid above 0.001 also showed up in blood. Using 13 V-J features, a model discriminated ophthalmopathy from stable hyperthyroidism.

The rearrangement joins TRBV5-5 to TRBJ1-5, with D unclear. The TCR sequence derives from a woman between 18 and 29 years old with Graves' hyperthyroidism. Input material: blood. The CDR3 region has the DNA TGTGCCAGCAGCTTGGGGCACGGCGTCCATCAGCCCCAGCATTTT. Translated: CASSLGHGVHQPQHF.